The 12 T cell receptor beta chains below all came from one sample that was sequenced in a study of beta chain features in type 1 diabetes. Investigators reverse transcribed all isolated RNA, so they sequenced expressed TCRB transcripts. Profiled with immunoSEQ multiplex PCR; TCRdb holds only in-frame clones, not every one. The data show 220,000 or so clones, with around 65% seen just once and approximately 0.053% held by the top ten. The source material was naive CD4+ T cells from blood. These TCRs come from a man aged 25 to 40 in good health.

The chain employs TRBV15 and TRBJ2-5; no definite D call. The CDR3 sequence is 14 residues long. V lost 0 bases, J lost 2 bases, and 7 bases lay in between. The germline CDR1 and CDR2 sequences are LNHNV and YYDKDF (reference sequence). The CDR3 region is CATSRDLVQETQYF. In DNA, the CDR3 is TGTGCCACCAGCAGAGACCTCGTTCAAGAGACCCAGTACTTC.

The chain is built from TRBV4-1 and TRBJ1-4, with D possibly matching TRBD1 (5 bases). V lost 0 bases, J lost 7 bases, and 15 bases lay in between. The CDR3 is made up of 16 amino acids. Germline loops: CDR1 MGHRA, CDR2 YSYEKL. CDR3 region: CASSQEQGSPREKLFF. Here the CDR3 DNA reads TGCGCCAGCAGCCAAGAGCAGGGCTCGCCTCGTGAAAAACTGTTTTTT.

The chain combines TRBV29-1 with TRBJ2-3; D unresolved. The germline V gene encodes CDR1 SQVTM and CDR2 ANQGSEA. CDR3 size: 15 residues. Trimming shortened V by 3 bases and J by 0 bases, and 13 bases separated the two germline ends. CDR3 coding DNA: TGCAGCGTTGATGGTAGCAACGGCAGCACAGATACGCAGTATTTT. Protein sequence: CSVDGSNGSTDTQYF.

The chain has TRBV29-1 and TRBJ1-1; 7 positions match TRBD1. Looked up from germline, CDR1 is SQVTM and CDR2 is ANQGSEA. The ends lost 8 bases at V and 0 bases at J; junction bases unmatched: 3. The CDR3 covers 12 residues. The CDR3 DNA follows: TGCAGCTCGGGACAGCTGAACACTGAAGCTTTCTTT. Amino acid sequence: CSSGQLNTEAFF.

The chain combines TRBV30 with TRBJ1-4; D gene uncertain. Germline CDR1 is GTSNPN and CDR2 is SVGIG (reference sequence). The CDR3 runs 12 residues. Trimming stripped 2 bases from V and 4 bases from J, with 5 bases between. CDR3 coding DNA: TGTGCCTGGAGTAGGTTTAATGAAAAACTGTTTTTT. Residues: CAWSRFNEKLFF. The full variable domain, in which reference TRBV30 and TRBJ1-4 provide the parts outside the CDR3, is SQTIHQWPATLVQPVGSPLSLECTVEGTSNPNLYWYRQAAGRGLQLLFYSVGIGQISSEVPQNLSASRPQDRQFILSSKKLLLSDSGFYLCAWSRFNEKLFFGSGTQLSVL.

The rearrangement joins TRBV30 to TRBJ1-3; D is undetermined. Germline loops: CDR1 GTSNPN, CDR2 SVGIG (reference sequence). This CDR3 region has 15 residues. Trimming stripped 2 bases from V and 0 bases from J, with 11 bases between. CDR3 coding DNA: TGTGCCTGGAGTTTACCGACCATCTCTGGAAACACCATATATTTT. Amino acid sequence: CAWSLPTISGNTIYF.

The V call is TRBV29-1, the J call TRBJ2-7; tentatively, D is TRBD2 (6 bases). The germline V gene has CDR1 SQVTM and CDR2 ANQGSEA. The V gene lost 3 bases and the J gene lost 5 bases, with 14 bases spanning the gap. The CDR3 runs 13 residues. The CDR3 protein is CSVDGGGFDEQYF. The CDR3 DNA reads TGCAGCGTTGATGGTGGGGGGTTCGACGAGCAGTACTTC.

The chain recombines TRBV18 with TRBJ2-1; 11 bases fit TRBD2. CDR1 and CDR2 (germline): KGHSH, LQKENI. CDR3 size: 18 residues. V gave up 1 base and J gave up 0 bases; unmatched junction bases: 5. The CDR3 loop reads CASSPRASGGSSYNEQFF. CDR3 bases: TGTGCCAGCTCACCACGGGCTAGCGGGGGGAGCTCCTACAATGAGCAGTTCTTC. Together with reference TRBV18 and TRBJ2-1, the CDR3 gives the full variable domain: NAGVMQNPRHLVRRRGQEARLRCSPMKGHSHVYWYRQLPEEGLKFMVYLQKENIIDESGMPKERFSAEFPKEGPSILRIQQVVRGDSAAYFCASSPRASGGSSYNEQFFGPGTRLTVL.

V gene TRBV4-3 combines with J gene TRBJ1-5; 8 bases agree with TRBD1. The CDR3 loop spans 15 amino acids. Trimming at V came to 0 bases and at J to 4 bases, leaving 2 bases not matched to a gene. Germline V lookup: CDR1 LGHNA, CDR2 YSLEER. The chain's CDR3 is CASSQDHRGNQPQHF. The CDR3 DNA is TGCGCCAGCAGCCAAGATCACAGGGGGAATCAGCCCCAGCATTTT.

This clone appeared a few times. This chain connects TRBV5-1 to TRBJ2-1; 7 bases fit TRBD2. Germline V gene lookup returns CDR1 SGHRS and CDR2 YFSETQ. J gave up 3 bases and V 4 bases, and 4 bases lay outside the gene matches. The CDR3 has 14 amino acids. The CDR3 DNA reads as TGCGCCAGCAGCCCCTCGGGGGGCTACAATGAGCAGTTCTTC. This sequence encodes CASSPSGGYNEQFF.

The table lists this clone with a few counts. The sample carries other DNA sequences with the same CDR3. The genes are TRBV29-1 and TRBJ2-3; D remains ambiguous. CDR1 SQVTM and CDR2 ANQGSEA come from the germline V gene. V lost 3 bases to trimming and J lost 1 base, with 5 bases between them. The CDR3 length is 12 residues. CDR3 residues: CSVDEGTDTQYF. CDR3 coding DNA: TGCAGCGTTGACGAAGGCACAGATACGCAGTATTTT.

This rearrangement joins TRBV7-9 to TRBJ2-7; tentative D call: TRBD2 (6 bases). The CDR3 is 13 amino acids. From germline, CDR1 is SEHNR and CDR2 FQNEAQ (reference sequence). V lost 6 bases and J 2 bases, leaving 11 bases between the germline ends. The CDR3 sequence: CASSYGGTYEQYF. Written as DNA, the CDR3 is TGTGCCAGCAGTTACGGCGGGACCTACGAGCAGTACTTC.